Reported below is one T cell receptor (beta chain). The antigen remains undetermined. MiXCR was run by TCRdb on the 5' RACE reads, yielding one entry per CDR3 protein. The sample shows under 250,000 distinct CDR3 sequences, around 30% of them seen only once. This specimen comes from a study of T-cell memory formation after mild COVID-19. Study-wide findings and caveats: A balance of CD4 and CD8 characterized clones contracting day 15 to 85, whereas later expanders leaned CD4+. There were some responding clones in pre-infection memory, which suggested that cross-reactive memory had joined.

CDR3 length equals 18 residues. Unmatched junction bases numbered 18, after V lost 4 bases and J lost 2 bases. CDR1 and CDR2 from the germline V gene are SGHRS and YFSETQ. The receptor was isolated from an adult woman who had mild COVID-19 (a few samples of this study predate the infection). Cell type and time point are not known. Sequences were obtained from PBMCs or a T cell subset sorted from them (not recorded which). This chain links TRBV5-1 with TRBJ2-7; 7 bases agree with TRBD1. The CDR3 loop reads CASSILLASGTEPYEQYF. The CDR3 region has the DNA TGCGCCAGCAGCATACTTCTGGCGTCCGGGACAGAACCCTACGAGCAGTACTTC.